This T cell receptor (beta chain) was recorded in a study of blood T cells in healthy people across ages. A sample-barcoded 5' primer and a J-beta primer mix were used in a second PCR of about 7 to 12 cycles. TCRdb re-called the 5' RACE reads through MiXCR, storing one row per CDR3 protein. The sample carries around 990,000 distinct CDR3 sequences, 30% to 40% recorded once. V gave up 5 bases and J gave up 4 bases; unmatched junction bases: 8. This CDR3 has 14 amino acids. Germline loops: CDR1 ENHRY, CDR2 SYGVKD. J is TRBJ2-7 and V is TRBV10-3; TRBD1 agrees at 7 bases. The source material was blood. This receptor was taken from a man younger than 30 in good health. CDR3: CAISSDREGYEQYF. CDR3 DNA: TGTGCCATCAGTTCCGACAGGGAAGGGTACGAGCAGTACTTC.